The T cell receptor beta chain under discussion was sequenced for a study of blood T cell repertoires in COVID-19. The overall study: PBMCs, B-cell-depleted T cells, or T cells provided the cDNA or gDNA that made up the material.

The data were produced by immunoSEQ multiplex PCR, yet TCRdb's version contains in-frame clones alone and is incomplete. Of approximately 150,000 clones in the sample, about 85% were seen once. V lost 5 bases and J lost 5; bases outside the gene matches: 13. Germline V gene lookup returns CDR1 SEHNR and CDR2 FQNEAQ (reference sequence). The CDR3 totals 16 residues. The clonotype originates from a human donor with acute or convalescent COVID-19. The donor label of this sample is uncertain. The V call is TRBV7-9, the J call TRBJ1-2, with 8 bases that match TRBD1. Sample: peripheral blood. DNA of the CDR3: TGTGCCAGCAGCCTCACGATGGACAGGGTTTGGTATGGCTACACCTTC. This translates into CASSLTMDRVWYGYTF.